This TCR beta chain originates from a study of metastatic and nonmetastatic thyroid tumors. About the study: Where malignant and benign thyroid patients were concerned, repertoires were compared across blood and tumor or nodule tissue.

All patients were untreated before thyroid surgery. How the authors handled the data: Using the CDR3 differences seen across clinicopathological groups, the authors built a distant-metastasis classifier for papillary thyroid cancer, which was meant to discriminate distant-metastatic patients. TCRdb recomputed clones from the PCR reads via MiXCR. The V and J calls and clone size are TCRdb's, not the authors'. The data contain about 38,000 clones, around 26% of them singletons. Many counts were recorded for this clone. Sequencing input: blood. This TCR was recovered from a female donor with papillary thyroid cancer or a benign thyroid nodule (not recorded which). Some clones in this sample may be carry-over from other donors' samples.

CDR3 nucleotides: TGTGCCAGCAGCCCCACCCCGGGACAGGGGGCGCCGGGAAACACCATATATTTT. It codes for CASSPTPGQGAPGNTIYF. V usage is TRBV6-6 and J usage is TRBJ1-3, with TRBD1 matching over 12 bases. CDR1 and CDR2 (germline): MNHNY, SVGAGI (reference sequence). Germline trimming cut 6 bases from V and 4 bases from J; bases unmatched to any gene: 13. This CDR3 contains 18 residues.